Listed here is a single T cell receptor beta chain. Its target is not known. This record comes from a study of cytomegalovirus exposure and HLA in healthy donors. The CDR3 contains 12 residues. The germline V gene encodes CDR1 SQVTM and CDR2 ANQGSEA. Germline trimming cut 6 bases from V and 8 bases from J; bases unmatched to any gene: 8. Broader study findings: Later analysis identified about 15,000 TCR beta sequences associated with HLA alleles, using a false discovery rate threshold of 0.05. An Asian-associated ancestry cluster reportedly showed fewer N-insertions than the approximately 600-donor mean in a later analysis.

The PCR made use of 60 Vbeta and 13 Jbeta primers. Clones were read by immunoSEQ multiplex PCR, and TCRdb kept only the in-frame ones, dropping some. Of approximately 27,000 clones detected, almost 70% appear once; the ten largest clones hold roughly 4%. This receptor was identified in a woman in her 50s in good health and CMV-seronegative. Sequences were obtained from PBMCs. J is TRBJ1-2 and V is TRBV29-1; 8 bases agree with TRBD1. CDR3 bases: TGCAGCGTAGCAGGGGGCGCGCAGGGCTACACCTTC. Its protein product is CSVAGGAQGYTF.